This TCR beta chain derives from a study of blood T cell repertoires in COVID-19. The CDR3 contains 16 residues. Germline V gene sequence: CDR1 SEHNR, CDR2 FQNEAQ (reference sequence). Trimming cost V 2 bases and J 4 bases, with 18 bases left between them. The table lists this clone with a count of one. Clones were sequenced by immunoSEQ multiplex PCR, and TCRdb holds only the in-frame ones, with some missing. The table shows 180,000 or so clones, with approximately 86% occurring only once. The TCR sequence derives from a woman aged 80 or over with acute or convalescent COVID-19. Material: peripheral blood. The rearrangement joins TRBV7-9 to TRBJ2-7; D possibly corresponds to TRBD1 (5 bases). CDR3 sequence reads: CASSLLERQSTYEQYF. CDR3 DNA: TGTGCCAGCAGCTTACTTGAGAGACAGTCAACTTACGAGCAGTACTTC.